This T cell receptor (beta chain) emerged from a study of T-cell memory formation after mild COVID-19. V was shortened by 3 bases and J by 6 bases, with 15 bases between the two germline ends. The CDR3 has 14 residues. Germline-derived CDR1 and CDR2 are SGHRS and YFSETQ. TCR alpha and TCR beta cDNA libraries carrying sample barcodes and UMIs came from 5'RACE with constant-segment primers. MiXCR, run by TCRdb on the 5' RACE reads, gives a single entry per CDR3 protein. The sample yields 350,000 to 400,000 distinct CDR3 sequences, roughly an eighth seen once. This clonotype was seen only a few times. Its target is not known. Study conclusions and caveats: Mainly in CM and EM were contracting CD4+ clones; CD8+ were in EMRA. The second-wave clones peaking on day 37 were not confirmed as SARS-CoV-2-specific.

The V call is TRBV5-1, the J call TRBJ1-1; D is unresolved. This TCR was recovered from a man younger than 35 who had mild COVID-19 (a few samples of this study predate the infection). Cell type and time point are not known. Sequencing input: PBMCs or a T cell subset sorted from them (not recorded which). The CDR3 here is CASSSRTSGSEAFF. The CDR3, as DNA: TGCGCCAGCAGCTCGCGGACCTCAGGCTCTGAAGCTTTCTTT. The full variable domain, completed using reference TRBV5-1 and TRBJ1-1, is KAGVTQTPRYLIKTRGQQVTLSCSPISGHRSVSWYQQTPGQGLQFLFEYFSETQRNKGNFPGRFSGRQFSNSRSEMNVSTLELGDSALYLCASSSRTSGSEAFFGQGTRLTVV.